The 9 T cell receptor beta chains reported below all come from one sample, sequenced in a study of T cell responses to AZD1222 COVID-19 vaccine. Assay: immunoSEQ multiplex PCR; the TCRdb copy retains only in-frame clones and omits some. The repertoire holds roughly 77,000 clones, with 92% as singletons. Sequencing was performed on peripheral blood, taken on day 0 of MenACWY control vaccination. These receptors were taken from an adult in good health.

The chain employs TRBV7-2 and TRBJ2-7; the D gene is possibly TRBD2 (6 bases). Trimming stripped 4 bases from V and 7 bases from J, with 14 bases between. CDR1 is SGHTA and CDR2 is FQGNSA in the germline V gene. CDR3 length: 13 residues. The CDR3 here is CASSSQRAGEQYF. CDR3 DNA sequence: TGTGCCAGCAGCTCGCAGCGGGCGGGGGAGCAGTACTTC.

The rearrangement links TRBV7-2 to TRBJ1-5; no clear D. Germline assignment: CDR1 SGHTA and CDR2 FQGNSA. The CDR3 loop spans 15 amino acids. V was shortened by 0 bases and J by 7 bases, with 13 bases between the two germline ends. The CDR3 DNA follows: TGTGCCAGCAGCTTAGCAGGGAACTCAGAACAGCCCCAGCATTTT. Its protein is CASSLAGNSEQPQHF.

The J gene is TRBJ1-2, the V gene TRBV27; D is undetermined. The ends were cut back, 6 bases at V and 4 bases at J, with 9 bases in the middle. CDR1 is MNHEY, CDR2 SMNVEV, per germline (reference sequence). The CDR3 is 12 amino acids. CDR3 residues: CASRSGIYGYTF. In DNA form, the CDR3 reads TGTGCCAGCAGGTCCGGAATCTATGGCTACACCTTC.

For the CDR3, the DNA is TGCGCCAGCAGCCCTGGAGGGGGGCAGCAAGCTTTCTTT. Translating gives CASSPGGGQQAFF. This rearrangement joins TRBV5-1 to TRBJ1-1; the D gene is possibly TRBD1 (6 bases). Germline CDR1 and CDR2: SGHRS and YFSETQ. CDR3 length: 13 amino acids. The V end was cut by 4 bases, the J end by 9 bases, with 16 bases between.

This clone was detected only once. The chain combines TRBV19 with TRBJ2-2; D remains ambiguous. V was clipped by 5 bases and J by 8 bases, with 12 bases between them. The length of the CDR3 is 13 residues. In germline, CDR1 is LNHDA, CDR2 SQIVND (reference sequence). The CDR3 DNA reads TGTGCCAGTAGTCTAATTAGCCCGGGGGAGCTGTTTTTT. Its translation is CASSLISPGELFF.

CDR3 residues: CASSVGGQGRTEAFF. The CDR3 nucleotides read TGTGCCAGCAGCGTAGGTGGGCAGGGGAGGACTGAAGCTTTCTTT. The chain recombines TRBV9 with TRBJ1-1, with TRBD1 as a possible D gene (6 bases). The CDR3 extends over 15 amino acids. Trimming removed 0 bases at V and 5 bases at J, with 14 bases between. The V gene's germline CDR1 is SGDLS and CDR2 YYNGEE.

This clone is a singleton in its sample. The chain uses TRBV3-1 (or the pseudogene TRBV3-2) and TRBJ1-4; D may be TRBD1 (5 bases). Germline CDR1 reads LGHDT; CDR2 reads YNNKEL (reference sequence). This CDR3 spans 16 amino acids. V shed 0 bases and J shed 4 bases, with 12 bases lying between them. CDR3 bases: TGTGCCAGCAGCCAAGACCCCGACAGCCGTAATGAAAAACTGTTTTTT. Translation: CASSQDPDSRNEKLFF.

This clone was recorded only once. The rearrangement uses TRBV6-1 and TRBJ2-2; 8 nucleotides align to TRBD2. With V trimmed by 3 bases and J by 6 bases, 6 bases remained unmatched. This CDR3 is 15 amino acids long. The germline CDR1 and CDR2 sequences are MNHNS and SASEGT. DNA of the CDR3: TGTGCCAGCAGTGAGCGGACTAGCAATGCCGGGGAGCTGTTTTTT. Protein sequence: CASSERTSNAGELFF.

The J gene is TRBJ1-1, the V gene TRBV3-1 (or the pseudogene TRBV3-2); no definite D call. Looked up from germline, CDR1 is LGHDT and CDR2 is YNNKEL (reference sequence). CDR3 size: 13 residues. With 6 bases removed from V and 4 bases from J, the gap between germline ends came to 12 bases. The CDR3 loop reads CASSLITGTEAFF. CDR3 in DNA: TGTGCCAGCAGTCTCATTACGGGCACTGAAGCTTTCTTT.